These T cell receptor beta chains were read from a single sample in a study of T cell repertoires in cytomegalovirus infection. TCRdb itself ran the reads through MiXCR, one entry per CDR3 protein. The sample lists roughly 230,000 distinct CDR3 sequences, about a sixth occurring once. What was sequenced was CD8+ T cells from PBMCs. All receptors derive from a human donor in good health (CMV status not recorded). Some clones in this sample may be carry-over from other donors' samples. CDR3s include the opening cysteine and the closing phenylalanine or tryptophan. A D gene is named only where the DNA matches it firmly. Only part of the rows carry a size: once, few, many, or a class if the clone is expanded.

j_call	clone_size	d_call	v_call	cdr3_aa	cdr3_nt
TRBJ2-7	.	.	TRBV7-6	CASSANQGYEQHF	TGTGCCAGCAGCGCAAACCAGGGATACGAGCAGCACTTC
TRBJ1-1	many	TRBD1	TRBV7-2	CASSLAQQGAGTEAFF	TGTGCCAGCAGCTTAGCCCAACAGGGGGCTGGTACTGAAGCTTTCTTT
TRBJ1-2	.	TRBD1	TRBV25-1	CASSGTPGQTNYGYTF	TGTGCCAGCAGTGGGACCCCGGGACAGACCAACTATGGCTACACCTTC
TRBJ2-1	many	TRBD1	TRBV12-3/TRBV12-4	CACATGADYNEQFF	TGTGCCTGTGCGACAGGGGCGGACTACAATGAGCAGTTCTTC
TRBJ2-1	.	TRBD2	TRBV6-5	CVAGGPYNEQFF	TGTGTAGCGGGGGGGCCTTACAATGAGCAGTTCTTC
TRBJ1-4	.	TRBD1	TRBV7-4	CASTRTGYEKLFF	TGTGCCAGCACCCGGACAGGGTATGAAAAACTGTTTTTT
TRBJ1-1	.	.	TRBV6-2/TRBV6-3	CASSYSLGPNTEAFF	TGTGCCAGCAGTTACTCACTTGGGCCGAACACTGAAGCTTTCTTT
TRBJ2-2	.	TRBD1	TRBV10-3	CAISQVPGQGPRPTGELFF	TGTGCCATCAGTCAGGTCCCGGGACAGGGGCCACGACCCACCGGGGAGCTGTTTTTT
TRBJ1-1	.	.	TRBV6-5	CASCVVENTEAFF	TGTGCCAGCTGCGTGGTGGAAAACACTGAAGCTTTCTTT
TRBJ1-1	few	.	TRBV7-9	CASSLANGAEAFF	TGTGCCAGCAGCTTAGCAAATGGGGCTGAAGCTTTCTTT
TRBJ2-7	few	.	TRBV4-2	CASSQEADSYEQYF	TGTGCCAGCAGCCAAGAAGCGGACTCCTACGAGCAGTACTTC
TRBJ2-7	many	.	TRBV6-2/TRBV6-3	CASSLLTDRAYEQYF	TGTGCCAGCAGTCTATTAACGGACAGAGCCTACGAGCAGTACTTC
TRBJ2-7	.	TRBD1	TRBV5-6	CASSLGATGGAWQYF	TGTGCCAGCAGCTTGGGGGCGACAGGGGGCGCGTGGCAGTACTTC
TRBJ2-7	few	.	TRBV28	CASSFYYVDNPYEQYF	TGTGCCAGCAGTTTTTATTACGTGGACAATCCCTACGAGCAGTACTTC
TRBJ2-7	.	.	TRBV4-1	CASSQVRGGGYEQYF	TGCGCCAGCAGCCAAGTCAGGGGAGGGGGCTACGAGCAGTACTTC
TRBJ1-1	.	.	TRBV28	CASRWSGTEAFF	TGTGCCAGCAGATGGAGTGGGACTGAAGCTTTCTTT
TRBJ2-7	.	.	TRBV20-1	CSARDRAEFSYEQYF	TGCAGTGCTAGAGATCGAGCGGAGTTCTCCTACGAGCAGTACTTC
TRBJ1-1	few	.	TRBV16	CASSQSRGGAEAFF	TGTGCCAGCAGCCAATCGAGGGGGGGCGCTGAAGCTTTCTTT
TRBJ1-1	many	.	TRBV15	CATSSQDRTTEAFF	TGTGCCACCAGCAGCCAAGACAGGACCACTGAAGCTTTCTTT
TRBJ2-7	many	TRBD1	TRBV7-8	CASSPTVGTGVYEQYF	TGTGCCAGCAGCCCCACCGTTGGGACAGGTGTCTACGAGCAGTACTTC
TRBJ2-4	.	TRBD2	TRBV10-3	CAISEDTSGDANIQYF	TGTGCCATCAGTGAGGATACTAGCGGGGATGCAAACATTCAGTACTTC
TRBJ2-2	.	TRBD1	TRBV4-1	CASSQAAGTAYTGELFF	TGCGCCAGCAGCCAAGCCGCCGGGACAGCTTACACCGGGGAGCTGTTTTTT